One sample yielded the 10 T cell receptor beta chains listed below, sequenced in a study of T cell responses to AZD1222 COVID-19 vaccine. Sequencing was performed with immunoSEQ multiplex PCR; in TCRdb, only in-frame clones are kept and a portion is missing. The sample has about 140,000 clones, approximately 88% seen once. The specimen comprised peripheral blood, sampled on day 0 of AZD1222 vaccination. The source of these receptors is an adult in good health.

V is TRBV10-3 and J is TRBJ1-1; the D is unclear. The CDR3 extends over 14 amino acids. Trimming removed 5 bases at V and 3 bases at J, with 13 bases between. CDR1 and CDR2 from the germline V gene are ENHRY and SYGVKD. CDR3 protein: CAISSTAGHTEAFF. In DNA, the CDR3 is TGTGCCATCAGTTCTACCGCGGGTCACACTGAAGCTTTCTTT.

This chain links TRBV5-1 with TRBJ2-2; tentative D call: TRBD1 (6 bases). The CDR3 is 15 residues long. Trimming shortened V by 4 bases and J by 4 bases, and 14 bases separated the two germline ends. Germline assignment: CDR1 SGHRS and CDR2 YFSETQ. The CDR3 spells CASSIQTGRTGELFF. The CDR3 region has the DNA TGCGCCAGCAGCATCCAGACAGGCCGCACCGGGGAGCTGTTTTTT.

The chain joins TRBV6-1 to TRBJ2-3, with 11 bases identical to TRBD1. Germline V gene lookup returns CDR1 MNHNS and CDR2 SASEGT. V lost 1 base, J lost 4 bases, and 1 base stayed unmatched. CDR3 size: 15 residues. The CDR3 nucleotides read TGTGCCAGCAGTGAAGGGACAGGGGGCGCAGATACGCAGTATTTT. Its protein product is CASSEGTGGADTQYF.

The chain employs TRBV28 and TRBJ1-1; a weak D match, TRBD1 (5 bases). Germline values: CDR1 MDHEN, CDR2 SYDVKM. V was clipped by 5 bases and J by 1 base, with 14 bases between them. The CDR3 has 15 residues. CDR3 coding DNA: TGTGCCAGCAGTACGGCAGGGTTCCCGAACACTGAAGCTTTCTTT. Its translation: CASSTAGFPNTEAFF.

The V gene is TRBV5-1, the J gene TRBJ2-3, with no clear D. V gave up 8 bases and J gave up 1 base, with 11 bases separating them. CDR3 length: 13 residues. Germline V lookup: CDR1 SGHRS, CDR2 YFSETQ. CDR3 bases: TGCGCCAGGAACTGTAGAGGCACAGATACGCAGTATTTT. Protein product: CARNCRGTDTQYF.

This clone was picked up a small number of times. V gene TRBV3-1 (or the pseudogene TRBV3-2) combines with J gene TRBJ1-3, with D unclear. V was cut by 4 bases and J by 0 bases, with 7 bases left in between. The length of the CDR3 is 14 residues. The V gene's germline CDR1 is LGHDT and CDR2 YNNKEL (reference sequence). The CDR3 DNA sequence: TGTGCCAGCAGCCTGGAGAGCTCTGGAAACACCATATATTTT. Translating it yields CASSLESSGNTIYF.

The chain has TRBV2 and TRBJ2-5; D gene uncertain. Deletions cut 4 bases from V and 5 bases from J, with 17 bases between. The CDR3 contains 15 residues. Germline-derived CDR1 and CDR2 are SNHLY and FYNNEI. The CDR3 coding sequence is TGTGCCAGCAGTGGCCCCGTAACCCCCGGGGAGACCCAGTACTTC. Its translation: CASSGPVTPGETQYF. The whole variable domain, remainder taken from reference TRBV2 and TRBJ2-5, is EPEVTQTPSHQVTQMGQEVILRCVPISNHLYFYWYRQILGQKVEFLVSFYNNEISEKSEIFDDQFSVERPDGSNFTLKIRSTKLEDSAMYFCASSGPVTPGETQYFGPGTRLLVL.

The rearrangement links TRBV2 to TRBJ1-1, with D possibly matching TRBD1 (5 bases). This CDR3 has 11 amino acids. From germline, CDR1 is SNHLY and CDR2 FYNNEI. V lost 7 bases, J lost 7 bases, and 10 bases lay in between. The chain's CDR3 is CASTGHFEAFF. The CDR3 region has the DNA TGTGCCAGCACAGGACATTTTGAAGCTTTCTTT.

The rearrangement links TRBV7-2 to TRBJ2-7; unclear D gene. The CDR3 runs 14 residues. The germline V gene has CDR1 SGHTA and CDR2 FQGNSA. Trimming cost V 4 bases and J 7 bases, with 17 bases left between them. The CDR3 sequence: CASSSAASVQEQYF. The CDR3 DNA reads TGTGCCAGCAGCTCAGCCGCGTCGGTCCAGGAGCAGTACTTC.

This chain uses TRBV27 with TRBJ1-1; a weak D match, TRBD1 (6 bases). V was pared by 6 bases and J by 4 bases, with 18 bases between. Germline V CDR1 and CDR2: MNHEY, SMNVEV (reference sequence). The CDR3 sequence is 15 residues long. CDR3 residues: CASRVTGSKGTEAFF. The CDR3 DNA is TGTGCCAGCAGGGTAACAGGGAGTAAGGGCACTGAAGCTTTCTTT.